Below, 7 T cell receptor beta chains from the same sample are listed, as sequenced in a study of human T cells and chemical hapten exposure. As to time point: pre-sensitization, week 0. Stated treatment: therapeutic diphenylcyclopropenone sensitization with weekly scalp DPC. TCRdb processed the RACE reads anew with MiXCR; each CDR3 protein has one entry. The repertoire consists of 87,000 or so distinct CDR3 sequences, with about 8.9% occurring once and the leading ten covering around 3.6%. Material: whole blood, obtained in connection with sensitization to the hapten diphenylcyclopropenone (DPC). Receptors originate from a woman aged 40 to 49 with alopecia areata. Some clones in this sample may be carry-over from other donors' samples.

This clonotype was detected only a few times. The chain uses TRBV20-1 and TRBJ2-2, with D perhaps matching TRBD1 or TRBD2 (5 bases each). The CDR3 totals 14 residues. CDR1 DFQATT and CDR2 SNEGSKA come from the germline V gene (reference sequence). Trimming shortened V by 3 bases and J by 7 bases, and 15 bases separated the two germline ends. The CDR3 sequence: CSARAGTLVGELFF. In nucleotides, the CDR3 is TGCAGTGCTAGGGCCGGGACGTTGGTCGGGGAGCTGTTTTTT.

This clonotype was picked up many times. The chain carries TRBV7-2 and TRBJ2-3, with 15 nucleotides matching TRBD2. Trimming took 3 bases from V and 7 from J; bases not matched to a gene: 5. Per the germline V gene, CDR1 is SGHTA and CDR2 is FQGNSA. The CDR3 is 16 residues long. The CDR3 DNA sequence: TGTGCCAGCAGCTTCCTCGGGACTAGCGGGGGGAATACGCAGTATTTT. Its protein product is CASSFLGTSGGNTQYF.

CDR3 region: CASSYDPYNEQFF. For the CDR3, the DNA is TGTGCCAGCTCCTACGACCCTTACAATGAGCAGTTCTTC. The rearrangement joins TRBV19 to TRBJ2-1; D is ambiguous. Germline-derived CDR1 and CDR2 are LNHDA and SQIVND (reference sequence). CDR3 length: 13 amino acids. Trimming cost V 9 bases and J 4 bases, with 13 bases left between them.

This clonotype was detected ten times or more. This rearrangement joins TRBV20-1 to TRBJ1-3, with unresolved D. Trimming left V 1 base short and J 2 bases short, with 15 bases between. The CDR3 is 16 residues long. Germline-derived CDR1 and CDR2 are DFQATT and SNEGSKA (reference sequence). CDR3 in amino acids: CSARGAEGKAGNTIYF. CDR3 nucleotides: TGCAGTGCTAGAGGTGCGGAGGGCAAGGCTGGAAACACCATATATTTT.

At least ten counts were recorded for this clonotype. The V and J genes are TRBV29-1 and TRBJ1-4; D gene uncertain. Germline V gene sequence: CDR1 SQVTM, CDR2 ANQGSEA. The CDR3 is 12 amino acids. V lost 7 bases and J 6 bases, leaving 12 bases between the germline ends. The CDR3 bases are TGCAGCGCACGGAGTACGGATGAAAAACTGTTTTTT. Protein sequence: CSARSTDEKLFF.

This clonotype has at least ten counts. The chain couples TRBV29-1 to TRBJ2-7; D unresolved. The CDR3 is 13 amino acids. Germline assignment: CDR1 SQVTM and CDR2 ANQGSEA. With 0 bases removed from V and 11 bases from J, the gap between germline ends came to 17 bases. This chain's CDR3 is CSVEDQYRLNKYF. The CDR3 coding sequence is TGCAGCGTTGAAGATCAATACCGCCTTAACAAGTACTTC.

This clonotype was detected ten times or more. V and J are TRBV28 and TRBJ1-5, with D tentatively TRBD1 (6 bases). The CDR3 totals 12 residues. The germline V gene encodes CDR1 MDHEN and CDR2 SYDVKM. With 6 bases removed from V and 7 bases from J, the gap between germline ends came to 10 bases. The CDR3 DNA is TGTGCCAGCAGAAGGGGGGGGCAGCCCCAGCATTTT. It yields the protein CASRRGGQPQHF.